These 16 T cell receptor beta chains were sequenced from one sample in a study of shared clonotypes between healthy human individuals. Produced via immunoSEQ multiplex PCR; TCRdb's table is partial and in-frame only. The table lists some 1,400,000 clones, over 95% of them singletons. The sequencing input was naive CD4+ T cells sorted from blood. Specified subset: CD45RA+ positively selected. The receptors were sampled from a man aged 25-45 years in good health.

The CDR3 DNA sequence: TGTGCCAGTAGTATTTTAAGAGGGCAAGGGCCACATGAGCAGTTCTTC. Translating gives CASSILRGQGPHEQFF. The chain recombines TRBV19 with TRBJ2-1, with D possibly matching TRBD2 (5 bases). Trimming took 3 bases from V and 8 from J, leaving 20 bases between them. The V gene's germline CDR1 is LNHDA and CDR2 SQIVND (reference sequence). The CDR3 loop spans 16 amino acids.

Here the CDR3 DNA reads TGTGCCACCAGCAGAGTATTCGGCGCGGGAGGGCCTGGAGATACGCAGTATTTT. Protein: CATSRVFGAGGPGDTQYF. The chain couples TRBV15 to TRBJ2-3; 9 bases are shared with TRBD2. The germline gives CDR1 LNHNV, CDR2 YYDKDF (reference sequence). CDR3 size: 18 residues. V trimming: 1 base; J trimming: 5 bases; junction bases outside the gene matches: 13.

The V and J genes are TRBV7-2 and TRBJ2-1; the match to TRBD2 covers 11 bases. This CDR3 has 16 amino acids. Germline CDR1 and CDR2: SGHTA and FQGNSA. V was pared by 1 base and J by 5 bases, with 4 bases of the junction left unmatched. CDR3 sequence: CASSLVAGGPHNEQFF. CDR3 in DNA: TGTGCCAGCAGCTTAGTAGCGGGAGGGCCACACAATGAGCAGTTCTTC. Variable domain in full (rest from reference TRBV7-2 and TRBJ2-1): GAGVSQSPSNKVTEKGKDVELRCDPISGHTALYWYRQSLGQGLEFLIYFQGNSAPDKSGLPSDRFSAERTGGSVSTLTIQRTQQEDSAVYLCASSLVAGGPHNEQFFGPGTRLTVL.

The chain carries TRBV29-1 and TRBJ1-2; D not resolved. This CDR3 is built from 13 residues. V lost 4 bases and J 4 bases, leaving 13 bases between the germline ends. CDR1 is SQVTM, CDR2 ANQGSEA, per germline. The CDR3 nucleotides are TGCAGCGTTGTTGTGCGCGAGGCCTATGGCTACACCTTC. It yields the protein CSVVVREAYGYTF.

The chain's CDR3 is CATRNRFRSSGANVLTF. In DNA form, the CDR3 reads TGTGCCACCCGGAACAGGTTCCGGAGCTCTGGGGCCAACGTCCTGACTTTC. The chain carries TRBV10-3 and TRBJ2-6, with D perhaps TRBD1 (5 bases). With 10 bases removed from V and 0 bases from J, the gap between germline ends came to 19 bases. Looked up from germline, CDR1 is ENHRY and CDR2 is SYGVKD. This CDR3 has 17 residues.

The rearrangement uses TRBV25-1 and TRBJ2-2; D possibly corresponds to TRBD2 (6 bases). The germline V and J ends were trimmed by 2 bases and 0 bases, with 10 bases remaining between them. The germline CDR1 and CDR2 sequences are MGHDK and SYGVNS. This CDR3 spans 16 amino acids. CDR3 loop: CASSEIGDSNTGELFF. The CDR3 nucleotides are TGTGCCAGCAGTGAAATAGGGGACTCGAACACCGGGGAGCTGTTTTTT.

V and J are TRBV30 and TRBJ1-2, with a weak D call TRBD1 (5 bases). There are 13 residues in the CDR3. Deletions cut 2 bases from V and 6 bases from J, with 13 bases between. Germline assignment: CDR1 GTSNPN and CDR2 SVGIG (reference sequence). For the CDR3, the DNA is TGTGCCTGGAGTCCGACGGGACTAAATGGCTACACCTTC. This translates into CAWSPTGLNGYTF.

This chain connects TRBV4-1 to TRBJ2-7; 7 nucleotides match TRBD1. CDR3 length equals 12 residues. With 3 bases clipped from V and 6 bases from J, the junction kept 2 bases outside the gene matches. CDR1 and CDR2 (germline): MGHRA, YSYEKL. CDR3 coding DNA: TGCGCCAGCAGCCAGACAGGGAGCGAGCAGTACTTC. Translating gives CASSQTGSEQYF.

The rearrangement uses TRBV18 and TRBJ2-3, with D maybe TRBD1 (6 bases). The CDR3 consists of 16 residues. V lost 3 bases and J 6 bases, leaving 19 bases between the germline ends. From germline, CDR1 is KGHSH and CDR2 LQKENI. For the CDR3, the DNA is TGTGCCAGCTCACCCGGACAGCCATATCCGTGGGATACGCAGTATTTT. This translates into CASSPGQPYPWDTQYF.

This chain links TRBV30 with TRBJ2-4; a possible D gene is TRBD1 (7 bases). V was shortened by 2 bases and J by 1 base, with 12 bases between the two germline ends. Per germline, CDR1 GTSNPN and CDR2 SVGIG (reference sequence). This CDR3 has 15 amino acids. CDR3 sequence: CAWSRPGGAKNIQYF. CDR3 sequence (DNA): TGTGCCTGGAGTCGGCCAGGGGGGGCCAAAAACATTCAGTACTTC.

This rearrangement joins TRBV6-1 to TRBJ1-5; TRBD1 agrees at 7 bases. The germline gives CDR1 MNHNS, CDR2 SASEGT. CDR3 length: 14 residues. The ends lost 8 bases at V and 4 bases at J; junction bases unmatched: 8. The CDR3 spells CASHEGAGNQPQHF. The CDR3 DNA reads TGTGCCAGCCATGAGGGGGCCGGGAATCAGCCCCAGCATTTT.

The DNA for the CDR3 is TGTGCCAGCAGCTTGGCCCGGTGGGGCTCAAACAATGAGCAGTTCTTC. Translating gives CASSLARWGSNNEQFF. This chain links TRBV5-8 with TRBJ2-1, with a tentative D call TRBD1 (5 bases). CDR3 size: 16 residues. CDR1 SGHTS and CDR2 YDEGEE come from the germline V gene. Deletions cut 0 bases from V and 5 bases from J, with 15 bases between.

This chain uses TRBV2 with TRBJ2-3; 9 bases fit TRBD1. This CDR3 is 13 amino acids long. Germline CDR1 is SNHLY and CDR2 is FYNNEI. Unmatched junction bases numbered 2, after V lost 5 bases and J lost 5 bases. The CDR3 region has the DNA TGTGCCAGCAGTCAGACAGGGGGAGATACGCAGTATTTT. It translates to CASSQTGGDTQYF.

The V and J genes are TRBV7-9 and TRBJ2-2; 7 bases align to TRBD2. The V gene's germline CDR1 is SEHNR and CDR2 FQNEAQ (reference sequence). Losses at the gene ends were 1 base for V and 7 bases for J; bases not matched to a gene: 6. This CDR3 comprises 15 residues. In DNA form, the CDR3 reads TGTGCCAGCAGCTTAGGACGACTAGCCGGCGGGGAGCTGTTTTTT. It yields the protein CASSLGRLAGGELFF.

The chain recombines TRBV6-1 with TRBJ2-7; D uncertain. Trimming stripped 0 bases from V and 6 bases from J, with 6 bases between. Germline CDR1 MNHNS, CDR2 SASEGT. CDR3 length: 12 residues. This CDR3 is CASSEARSEQYF. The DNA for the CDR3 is TGTGCCAGCAGTGAAGCTCGGTCCGAGCAGTACTTC.

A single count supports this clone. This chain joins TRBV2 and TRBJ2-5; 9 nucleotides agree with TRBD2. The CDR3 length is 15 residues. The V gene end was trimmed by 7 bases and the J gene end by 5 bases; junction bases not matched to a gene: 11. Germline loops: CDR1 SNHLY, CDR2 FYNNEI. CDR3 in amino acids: CASIGGRAGIETQYF. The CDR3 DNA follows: TGTGCCAGCATCGGCGGGAGGGCCGGGATTGAGACCCAGTACTTC.